This T cell receptor beta chain was profiled in a study of long-term antiretroviral therapy in people with HIV. The germline gives CDR1 SGDLS, CDR2 YYNGEE. Unmatched junction bases numbered 4, after V lost 3 bases and J lost 4 bases. This CDR3 has 14 amino acids. This was the immunoSEQ v3.0 assay at survey level. Sequencing was directed toward about 35,000-50,000 T-cell genomes in each sample. Profiling relied on immunoSEQ multiplex PCR, and the TCRdb table lists in-frame clones only, not all of them. This repertoire shows more than 25,000 clones, around 97% found once; its top ten account for 1.9%. Regarding this clone: The antigen is unknown.

General study results and limits: Clonotypes expanded prior to ART showed repertoire dominance at all sampled time points.

Sequenced here: unsorted PBMCs, sampled 7.6 years after starting antiretroviral therapy. The J gene is TRBJ1-1, the V gene TRBV9, with 9 bases matching TRBD1. The sequence came from a man aged 25 to 45 with HIV. CDR3 DNA sequence: TGTGCCAGCAGCGAACAGGGGGCTGGCACTGAAGCTTTCTTT. Translated: CASSEQGAGTEAFF.